This TCR beta chain was captured in a study of CD8+CD57+ T cells in acquired aplastic anemia. Sequenced patients had shown CD8+CD57+ cell expansion by flow cytometry. CDR3 and TCR beta VDJ profiling relied on genomic DNA as the template. From the reads, TCRdb called clonotypes with MiXCR, one entry per CDR3 protein. This sample carries 200,000 to 300,000 distinct CDR3 sequences, around half of them seen once, and the ten largest clones take under 9%. The TCR originated in a human donor with aplastic anemia. The specimen was sorted CD4+, CD8+, or CD8+CD57+ T cells (not recorded which) from PBMCs.

The CDR3 spells CASSKWTDEKLFF. The CDR3 DNA reads TGTGCCAGCAGCAAATGGACAGATGAAAAACTGTTTTTT. The V call is TRBV6-2 or TRBV6-3, the J call TRBJ1-4; weak D call: TRBD1 (6 bases). CDR3 length equals 13 residues. The V end was cut by 6 bases, the J end by 6 bases, with 11 bases between. Germline CDR1 and CDR2: MNHEY and SVGEGT.